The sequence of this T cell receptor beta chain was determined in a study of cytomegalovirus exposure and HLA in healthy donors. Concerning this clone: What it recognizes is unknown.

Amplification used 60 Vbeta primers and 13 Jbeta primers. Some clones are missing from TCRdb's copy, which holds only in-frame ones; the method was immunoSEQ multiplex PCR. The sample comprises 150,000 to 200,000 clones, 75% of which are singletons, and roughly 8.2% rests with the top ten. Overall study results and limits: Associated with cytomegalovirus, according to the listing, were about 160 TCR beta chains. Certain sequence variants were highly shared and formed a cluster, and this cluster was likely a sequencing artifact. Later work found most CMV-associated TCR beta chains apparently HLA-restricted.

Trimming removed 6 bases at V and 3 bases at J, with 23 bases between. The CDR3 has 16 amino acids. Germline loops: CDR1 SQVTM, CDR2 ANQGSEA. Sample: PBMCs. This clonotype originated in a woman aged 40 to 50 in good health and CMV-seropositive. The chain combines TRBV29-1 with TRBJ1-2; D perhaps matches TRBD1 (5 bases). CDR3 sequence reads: CSVPNGGGYGDYGYTF. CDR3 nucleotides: TGCAGCGTCCCTAACGGCGGGGGATACGGCGACTATGGCTACACCTTC.